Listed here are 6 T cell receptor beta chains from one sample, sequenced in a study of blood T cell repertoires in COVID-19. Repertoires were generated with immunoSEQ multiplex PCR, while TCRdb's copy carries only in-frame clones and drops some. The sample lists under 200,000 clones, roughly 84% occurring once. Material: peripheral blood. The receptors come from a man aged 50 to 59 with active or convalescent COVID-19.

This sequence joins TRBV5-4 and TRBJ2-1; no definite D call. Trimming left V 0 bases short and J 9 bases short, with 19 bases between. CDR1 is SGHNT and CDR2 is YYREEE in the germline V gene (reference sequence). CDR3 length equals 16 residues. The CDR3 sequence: CASSLEPAGYLSEQFF. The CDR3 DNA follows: TGTGCCAGCAGCTTGGAGCCAGCAGGATATCTCAGTGAGCAGTTCTTC.

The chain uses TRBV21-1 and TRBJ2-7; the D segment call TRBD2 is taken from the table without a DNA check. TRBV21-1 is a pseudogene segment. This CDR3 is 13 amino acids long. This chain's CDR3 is CASCSGSSYEQYF. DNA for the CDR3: TGTGCCAGCTGTAGCGGGAGTTCCTACGAGCAGTACTTC.

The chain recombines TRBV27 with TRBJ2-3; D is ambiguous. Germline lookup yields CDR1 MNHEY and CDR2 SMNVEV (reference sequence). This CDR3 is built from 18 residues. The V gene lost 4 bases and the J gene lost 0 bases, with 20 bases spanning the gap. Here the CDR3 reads CASSSRSCLETSTDTQYF. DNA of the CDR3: TGTGCCAGCAGTTCACGATCATGCCTCGAAACTAGCACAGATACGCAGTATTTT.

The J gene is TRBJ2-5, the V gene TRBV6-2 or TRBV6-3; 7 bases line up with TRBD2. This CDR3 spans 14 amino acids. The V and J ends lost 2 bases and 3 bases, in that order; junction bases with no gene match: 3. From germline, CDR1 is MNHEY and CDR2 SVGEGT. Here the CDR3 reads CASSYITSEETQYF. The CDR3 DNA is TGTGCCAGCAGTTACATCACTAGCGAAGAGACCCAGTACTTC.

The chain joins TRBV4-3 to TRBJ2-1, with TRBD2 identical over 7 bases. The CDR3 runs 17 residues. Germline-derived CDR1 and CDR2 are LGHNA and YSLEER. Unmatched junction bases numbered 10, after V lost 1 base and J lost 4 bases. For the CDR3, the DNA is TGCGCCAGCAGCCAAGCTCCACGGGGGGAACTTTACAATGAGCAGTTCTTC. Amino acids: CASSQAPRGELYNEQFF.

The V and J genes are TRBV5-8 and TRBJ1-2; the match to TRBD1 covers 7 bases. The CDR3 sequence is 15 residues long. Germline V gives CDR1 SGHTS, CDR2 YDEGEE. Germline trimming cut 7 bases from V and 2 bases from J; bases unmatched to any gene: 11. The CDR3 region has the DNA TGTGCCAGCCGATCACCGGGACAGCCGAACTATGGCTACACCTTC. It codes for CASRSPGQPNYGYTF.